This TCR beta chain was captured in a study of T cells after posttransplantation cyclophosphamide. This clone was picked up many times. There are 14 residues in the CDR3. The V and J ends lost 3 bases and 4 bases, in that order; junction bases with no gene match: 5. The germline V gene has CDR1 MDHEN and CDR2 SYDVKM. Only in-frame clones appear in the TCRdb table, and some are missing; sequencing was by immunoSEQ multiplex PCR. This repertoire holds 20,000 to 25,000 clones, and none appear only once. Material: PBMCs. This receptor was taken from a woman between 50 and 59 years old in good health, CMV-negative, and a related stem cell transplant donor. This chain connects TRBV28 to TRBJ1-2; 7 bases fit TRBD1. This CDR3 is CASSFRRDSYGYTF. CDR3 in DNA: TGTGCCAGCAGTTTCAGAAGGGACAGCTATGGCTACACCTTC.